These 3 T cell receptor beta chains were all obtained from the same sample, sequenced in a study of shared clonotypes between healthy human individuals (dated by TCRdb to the early 2020s). Libraries were prepared through the immunoSEQ multiplex PCR assay. TCRdb retrieved this table from immuneACCESS and kept in-frame rearrangements only. Not all clones are present; in checked studies, unresolved V genes account for under half, and no reason is known for the remainder. The sample table records about 1.5 million clones; about 98% of these occur just once. The top ten clonotypes cover approximately 0.45% of the sample. The specimen was naive CD4+ T cells sorted from blood. Read against the paper, the sample's cell subset or site label means: CD45RA+ positively selected. These receptors were taken from a man aged 30-40 years in good health.

Comments on this clone: The same CDR3 arises from other DNA sequences in this sample as well. The chain couples TRBV25-1 to TRBJ1-1; maybe TRBD1 (6 bases). The CDR3 sequence is 13 residues long. V was trimmed by 0 bases and J by 8 bases, leaving 10 bases between them. Germline lookup yields CDR1 MGHDK and CDR2 SYGVNS. In DNA, the CDR3 is TGTGCCAGCAGTGAATACGTTGGGACAGAAGCTTTCTTT. Its protein product is CASSEYVGTEAFF.

The V gene is TRBV7-2, the J gene TRBJ2-1, with TRBD1 matching 9 bases. Germline CDR1 reads SGHTA; CDR2 reads FQGNSA. The ends lost 1 base at V and 4 bases at J; junction bases unmatched: 2. This CDR3 has 15 amino acids. The CDR3 here is CASSLGTGDYNEQFF. In DNA, the CDR3 is TGTGCCAGCAGCTTAGGGACAGGGGATTACAATGAGCAGTTCTTC.

CDR3 DNA: TGTGCCAGCAGCCCTGGAGAGGGGGCCCCCTACGAGCAGTACTTC. It yields the protein CASSPGEGAPYEQYF. This chain uses TRBV9 with TRBJ2-7; 7 bases fit TRBD1. Trimming took 4 bases from V and 2 from J; bases not matched to a gene: 9. Germline CDR1 reads SGDLS; CDR2 reads YYNGEE. The CDR3 length is 15 residues.